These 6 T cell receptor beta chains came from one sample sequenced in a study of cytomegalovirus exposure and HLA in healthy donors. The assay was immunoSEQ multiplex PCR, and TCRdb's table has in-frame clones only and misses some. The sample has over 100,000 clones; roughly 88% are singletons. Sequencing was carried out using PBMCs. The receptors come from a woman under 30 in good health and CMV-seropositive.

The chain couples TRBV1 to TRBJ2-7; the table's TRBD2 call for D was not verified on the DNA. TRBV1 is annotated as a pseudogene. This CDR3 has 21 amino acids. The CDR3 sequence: CTSSQDPPSNSGREGSYEQYF. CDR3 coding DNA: TGCACCAGCAGCCAAGATCCACCTTCGAATAGCGGAAGGGAAGGTTCCTACGAGCAGTACTTC.

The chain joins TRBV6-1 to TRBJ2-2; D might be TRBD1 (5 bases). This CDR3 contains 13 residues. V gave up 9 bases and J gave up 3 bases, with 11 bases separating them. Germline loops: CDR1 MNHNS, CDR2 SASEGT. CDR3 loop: CASSPGYTGELFF. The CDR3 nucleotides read TGTGCCAGTTCCCCAGGGTACACCGGGGAGCTGTTTTTT.

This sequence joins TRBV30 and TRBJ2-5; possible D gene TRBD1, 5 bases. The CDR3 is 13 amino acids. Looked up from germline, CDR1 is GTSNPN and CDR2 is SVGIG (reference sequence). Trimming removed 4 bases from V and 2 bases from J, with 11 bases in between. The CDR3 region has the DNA TGTGCCTGGAATTCAGGGTTACAAGAGACCCAGTACTTC. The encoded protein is CAWNSGLQETQYF.

The CDR3 sequence: CASSWTLTTDTQYF. The CDR3 nucleotides are TGCGCCAGCAGCTGGACTCTCACCACAGATACGCAGTATTTT. The V and J genes are TRBV5-1 and TRBJ2-3, with D possibly matching TRBD2 (5 bases). The CDR3 spans 14 residues. V was cut by 3 bases and J by 2 bases, with 10 bases left in between. Germline values: CDR1 SGHRS, CDR2 YFSETQ.

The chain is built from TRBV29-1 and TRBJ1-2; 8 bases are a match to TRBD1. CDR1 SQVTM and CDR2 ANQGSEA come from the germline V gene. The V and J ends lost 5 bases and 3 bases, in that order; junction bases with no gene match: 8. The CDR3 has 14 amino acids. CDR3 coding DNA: TGCAGCGTTTCAAAGGGACAGGAGTACTATGGCTACACCTTC. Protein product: CSVSKGQEYYGYTF.

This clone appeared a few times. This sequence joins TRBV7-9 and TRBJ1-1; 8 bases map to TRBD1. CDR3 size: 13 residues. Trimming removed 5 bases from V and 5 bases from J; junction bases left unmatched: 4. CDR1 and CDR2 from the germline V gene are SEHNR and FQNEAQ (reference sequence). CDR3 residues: CASSPRGRTEAFF. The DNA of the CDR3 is TGTGCCAGCAGCCCCAGGGGGCGGACTGAAGCTTTCTTT.